This T cell receptor (beta chain) is drawn from a study of cytomegalovirus exposure and HLA in healthy donors. General study points: Data from an earlier analysis indicated that most TCR beta V segments were productive either about 90% or about 30% of the time. As a later analysis showed, several of the most significant clusters appeared to be linked to common viral pathogens.

As for this clone: Its specificity is unknown.

With 60 Vbeta and 13 Jbeta primers, the PCR was carried out. The repertoire was sequenced with immunoSEQ multiplex PCR; TCRdb's copy has only in-frame clones and lacks some. Of around 150,000 clones in the sample, approximately 84% were seen once. There are 16 residues in the CDR3. Germline assignment: CDR1 MNHEY and CDR2 SMNVEV (reference sequence). The V gene lost 0 bases and the J gene lost 4 bases, with 13 bases spanning the gap. Material for sequencing was PBMCs. The chain uses TRBV27 and TRBJ2-1; D might be TRBD2 (5 bases). The sequence derives from a man younger than 40 in good health and CMV-seropositive. The CDR3 loop reads CASSLSGVHPYNEQFF. Written as DNA, the CDR3 is TGTGCCAGCAGTTTATCGGGAGTTCATCCTTACAATGAGCAGTTCTTC.